This record covers a single TCR beta chain. Original processing methods: Reference gene primers were amplified, and this amplification served to estimate nucleated cell counts. The repertoire was sequenced with immunoSEQ multiplex PCR; TCRdb's copy has only in-frame clones and lacks some. V and J calls plus clone size are reproduced from that table; the DNA served to infer D and trimming. The sample yields almost 40,000 clones, approximately 85% seen once. The sample belongs to a study of blood T cell repertoires in COVID-19. This CDR3 contains 16 residues. V shed 3 bases, J shed 4 bases, and the junction held 10 bases outside the gene matches. The germline V gene has CDR1 SGHDT and CDR2 YYEEEE.

The clonotype originates from a man aged 55 to 69 with acute or convalescent COVID-19. Sequenced: peripheral blood. The chain joins TRBV5-6 to TRBJ1-2; 9 nucleotides match TRBD1. This CDR3 reads CASSSTAYRGPYGYTF. The CDR3 DNA is TGTGCCAGCAGCTCGACGGCCTACAGGGGGCCCTATGGCTACACCTTC.